The 21 T cell receptor beta chains in this list originate from one sample, sequenced in a study of blood T cell repertoires in COVID-19. The assay was immunoSEQ multiplex PCR, and TCRdb's table has in-frame clones only and misses some. The data show under 100,000 clones, about 81% seen once. Source material: peripheral blood. The receptors originated from a human donor in a cohort sampled during active COVID-19.

The table lists this clone with a count of one. The chain joins TRBV5-1 to TRBJ2-2; 7 bases match TRBD1. The germline CDR1 and CDR2 sequences are SGHRS and YFSETQ. After removal of 3 bases from V and 4 bases from J, the junction contained 3 bases not matched to a gene. The CDR3 is 14 residues long. In nucleotides, the CDR3 is TGCGCCAGCAGCTCGGGACAGCCCACCGGGGAGCTGTTTTTT. It encodes CASSSGQPTGELFF.

V usage is TRBV7-3 and J usage is TRBJ2-7, with D maybe TRBD2 (5 bases). Germline loops: CDR1 SGHTA, CDR2 FQGTGA. Deletions cut 11 bases from V and 3 bases from J, with 32 bases between. This CDR3 has 18 amino acids. CDR3 bases: TGTGCCGGCCCGAAGAGGGTTCAGCCGGACGGAGGATTCTACGAGCAGTACTTC. Protein sequence: CAGPKRVQPDGGFYEQYF.

The chain combines TRBV6-6 with TRBJ2-5; 8 bases agree with TRBD2. J gave up 6 bases and V 6 bases, and 6 bases lay outside the gene matches. This CDR3 comprises 13 residues. CDR1 is MNHNY and CDR2 is SVGAGI in the germline V gene (reference sequence). The CDR3 coding sequence is TGTGCCAGCAGGAACGGGGGGGCTCAGACCCAGTACTTC. Translation: CASRNGGAQTQYF.

There are a few counts of this clone. V gene TRBV3-1 (or the pseudogene TRBV3-2) combines with J gene TRBJ2-5; D is perhaps TRBD2 (5 bases). The CDR3 consists of 16 residues. Trimming took off 1 base at V and 2 bases at J, with 14 bases between the two ends. CDR1 is LGHDT and CDR2 is YNNKEL in the germline V gene (reference sequence). The CDR3 protein is CASSQGASSLQETQYF. For the CDR3, the DNA is TGTGCCAGCAGCCAAGGGGCTAGCTCTTTACAAGAGACCCAGTACTTC.

The chain carries TRBV18 and TRBJ2-4, with D perhaps TRBD2 (5 bases). The CDR3 has 15 amino acids. Germline assignment: CDR1 KGHSH and CDR2 LQKENI. The V gene lost 4 bases and the J gene lost 9 bases, with 19 bases spanning the gap. In DNA, the CDR3 is TGTGCCAGCTCACATACGCAGCTCCTCGAGGGCATTCAGTACTTC. Its protein product is CASSHTQLLEGIQYF.

J is TRBJ1-1 and V is TRBV7-9; D uncertain. Looked up from germline, CDR1 is SEHNR and CDR2 is FQNEAQ (reference sequence). V shed 0 bases and J shed 5 bases, with 7 bases lying between them. This CDR3 is 13 amino acids long. Here the CDR3 reads CASSLAQLTEAFF. The CDR3 coding sequence is TGTGCCAGCAGCTTAGCACAGTTGACTGAAGCTTTCTTT.

The chain carries TRBV5-1 and TRBJ1-5, with 10 bases identical to TRBD1. The CDR3 consists of 16 residues. The germline V gene encodes CDR1 SGHRS and CDR2 YFSETQ. Unmatched junction bases numbered 5, after V lost 1 base and J lost 4 bases. CDR3 bases: TGCGCCAGCAGCTTGCACCCGGGACAGGGGAATCAGCCCCAGCATTTT. Protein: CASSLHPGQGNQPQHF.

The chain employs TRBV11-2 and TRBJ2-3; maybe TRBD1 (6 bases). Looked up from germline, CDR1 is SGHAT and CDR2 is FQNNGV. The CDR3 extends over 14 amino acids. V was shortened by 5 bases and J by 0 bases, with 9 bases between the two germline ends. This CDR3 is CASSVDRSTDTQYF. CDR3 nucleotides: TGTGCCAGCAGCGTGGACAGAAGCACAGATACGCAGTATTTT.

V and J are TRBV5-1 and TRBJ2-3; weak D call: TRBD2 (6 bases). V lost 2 bases, J lost 3 bases, and 19 bases lay in between. The CDR3 is made up of 17 amino acids. Germline loops: CDR1 SGHRS, CDR2 YFSETQ. CDR3 DNA sequence: TGCGCCAGCAGCTTACTCGTCGAGTGGGGGGAGACAGATACGCAGTATTTT. Translated: CASSLLVEWGETDTQYF.

The chain couples TRBV5-5 to TRBJ1-3, with D hard to call. Per germline, CDR1 SGHKS and CDR2 YYEKEE (reference sequence). The ends were cut back, 4 bases at V and 7 bases at J, with 9 bases in the middle. CDR3 length equals 12 residues. The CDR3 sequence is CASSHSTNTIYF. In DNA form, the CDR3 reads TGTGCCAGCAGCCACTCCACGAACACCATATATTTT.

The chain carries TRBV5-1 and TRBJ2-3; 12 nucleotides align to TRBD2. The CDR3 is 17 residues long. The V segment lost 3 bases and the J segment 2 bases; nucleotides outside the gene matches: 7. Germline V lookup: CDR1 SGHRS, CDR2 YFSETQ. The CDR3 spells CASSWGTSGFATDTQYF. In nucleotides, the CDR3 is TGCGCCAGCAGCTGGGGGACTAGCGGGTTTGCCACAGATACGCAGTATTTT.

V and J are TRBV2 and TRBJ1-2; 7 nucleotides align to TRBD1. Germline CDR1 reads SNHLY; CDR2 reads FYNNEI. The CDR3 spans 18 residues. Trimming at V came to 6 bases and at J to 2 bases, leaving 18 bases not matched to a gene. CDR3 sequence reads: CASRPLLGAGGINYGYTF. In DNA form, the CDR3 reads TGTGCCAGCAGGCCCCTTCTAGGGGCAGGGGGAATAAACTATGGCTACACCTTC.

The chain joins TRBV6-5 to TRBJ1-4, with 9 bases matching TRBD1. CDR3 length equals 16 residues. The V and J ends lost 2 bases and 8 bases, in that order; junction bases with no gene match: 9. Germline loops: CDR1 MNHEY, CDR2 SVGAGI. In nucleotides, the CDR3 is TGTGCCAGCAGTTACATAACAGGGGGCGCAGAAGAAAAACTGTTTTTT. Translation: CASSYITGGAEEKLFF.

Here the CDR3 reads CAWSPRIRIYEQYF. The CDR3, as DNA: TGTGCCTGGAGCCCCCGTATCAGGATCTACGAGCAGTACTTC. The V call is TRBV30, the J call TRBJ2-7; D is unresolved. Germline lookup yields CDR1 GTSNPN and CDR2 SVGIG (reference sequence). The length of the CDR3 is 14 residues. The V and J ends lost 3 bases and 3 bases respectively, with 15 bases between them.

The DNA for the CDR3 is TGTGCCAGCAGCAGACGGGTGAGCAATCAGCCCCAGCATTTT. Amino acid sequence: CASSRRVSNQPQHF. V usage is TRBV6-2 or TRBV6-3 and J usage is TRBJ1-5; no definite D call. Between the trimmed V and J ends, which lost 6 bases and 1 base, there was a span of 10 bases. This CDR3 is built from 14 residues. The germline CDR1 and CDR2 sequences are MNHEY and SVGEGT.

The chain joins TRBV9 to TRBJ1-2; 11 positions match TRBD1. This CDR3 has 15 residues. In germline, CDR1 is SGDLS, CDR2 YYNGEE. With V trimmed by 4 bases and J by 2 bases, 4 bases remained unmatched. The DNA of the CDR3 is TGTGCCAGCAGCCCTAGGGACAGGGGGAACTATGGCTACACCTTC. Its protein product is CASSPRDRGNYGYTF.

The chain carries TRBV7-8 and TRBJ1-5; the D is unclear. Germline V gives CDR1 SGHVS, CDR2 FQNEAQ. CDR3 length: 12 amino acids. The V and J ends lost 5 bases and 5 bases respectively, with 7 bases between them. CDR3 sequence: CASSTRDQPQHF. In DNA form, the CDR3 reads TGTGCCAGCAGCACTCGAGATCAGCCCCAGCATTTT.

The gene calls are TRBV7-6 and TRBJ1-5; D is unclear. Per the germline V gene, CDR1 is SGHVS and CDR2 is FNYEAQ. The CDR3 sequence is 13 residues long. V was pared by 1 base and J by 7 bases, with 8 bases between. The CDR3 protein is CASSLGVLQPQHF. The CDR3 DNA follows: TGTGCCAGCAGCTTAGGAGTTCTGCAGCCCCAGCATTTT.

The chain is built from TRBV5-5 and TRBJ1-1, with 7 nucleotides matching TRBD1. J gave up 1 base and V 4 bases, and 7 bases lay outside the gene matches. The CDR3 runs to 15 residues. Germline CDR1 SGHKS, CDR2 YYEKEE (reference sequence). CDR3 in amino acids: CASSGRQGENTEAFF. The CDR3 nucleotides are TGTGCCAGCAGCGGGCGGCAGGGGGAGAACACTGAAGCTTTCTTT.

This clone was found once. The chain uses TRBV7-3 and TRBJ2-1; 8 positions match TRBD1. V lost 5 bases and J lost 3; bases outside the gene matches: 3. Germline V lookup: CDR1 SGHTA, CDR2 FQGTGA. The CDR3 covers 14 residues. CDR3 residues: CASSRQGIYNEQFF. CDR3 DNA: TGTGCCAGCAGCCGACAGGGGATCTACAATGAGCAGTTCTTC.

The J gene is TRBJ1-4, the V gene TRBV11-2; 10 positions agree with TRBD1. Germline CDR1 SGHAT, CDR2 FQNNGV. The CDR3 length is 15 residues. V was pared by 5 bases and J by 8 bases, with 8 bases of the junction left unmatched. Written as DNA, the CDR3 is TGTGCCAGCAGCACCCAGACAGGGGGCCCGGAAAAACTGTTTTTT. Protein: CASSTQTGGPEKLFF.